The clone carrying this T cell receptor beta chain was counted between two and nine times. Its specificity is not known. This sample was taken from a study of human T cells and chemical hapten exposure. Study-wide context: In the approximately 23-week study, patients were dosed weekly with diphenylcyclopropenone on the scalp throughout. The patients were mostly female; they had alopecia areata, totalis or universalis.

For the library, individual cDNA molecules each received unique molecular identifiers. TCRdb reprocessed the reads via MiXCR and lists one record per CDR3 protein. The sample contains approximately 4,100 distinct CDR3 sequences, around 49% of which appear only once. The sample's treatment: therapeutic diphenylcyclopropenone sensitization with weekly scalp DPC. The germline gives CDR1 KGHSH, CDR2 LQKENI. CDR3 length: 15 residues. The V gene end was trimmed by 2 bases and the J gene end by 5 bases; junction bases not matched to a gene: 4. Overall study findings and caveats: In comparison with controls, expanded TCRs gave rise to a significantly larger number of large CDR3 similarity clusters.

The clonotype comes from an adult with alopecia areata. Some clones in this sample may be carry-over from other donors' samples. This table probably holds off-target reads from a library built for another chain. The genes are TRBV18 and TRBJ1-5; 9 nucleotides match TRBD1. The material was whole blood, obtained before DPC sensitization or 2, 6, or about 24 weeks after (not recorded which). The CDR3: CASSPYRTGDQPQHF. For the CDR3, the DNA is TGTGCCAGCTCACCATACCGGACAGGGGATCAGCCCCAGCATTTT.